This T cell receptor (beta chain) was found in a study of blood T cells in healthy people across ages. Study summary: Every two T cells gave about one barcoded beta molecule via template switching.

The CDR3 covers 16 residues. J lost 5 bases, V lost 7 bases, and 12 bases had no gene match. Germline V gene data show CDR1 as MNHEY and CDR2 as SMNVEV (reference sequence). For the second PCR, which ran for roughly 6 to 12 cycles, a sample-barcoded 5' primer and a J-beta primer mix were used. TCRdb ran MiXCR on the 5' RACE reads and lists one entry per CDR3 protein. The sample comprises hundreds of thousands of distinct CDR3 sequences, 44% of which are singletons, and under 20% rests with the top ten. Findings and caveats of the study: Higher diversity, along with more naive CD4+ cells, distinguished long-lived donors from aged donors.

This clonotype was recorded a few times. Its antigen is undetermined. Whenever a sample was processed, at least 7 million PBMCs were isolated. A minimum of 5.5 micrograms of total RNA was extracted per sample. The receptor's source is a man aged 55 to 70 in good health. The rearrangement uses TRBV27 and TRBJ2-1; 9 bases line up with TRBD1. The sequenced sample consisted of blood. CDR3 loop: CASTQAGTGQNNEQFF. The CDR3 region has the DNA TGTGCCAGCACCCAAGCCGGGACAGGGCAGAACAATGAGCAGTTCTTC.